These T cell receptor beta chains were read from a single sample in a study of glioma-infiltrating T cells after dendritic cell vaccination. TCRdb's copy holds only in-frame clones and misses some; the assay was immunoSEQ multiplex PCR. In the table there are about 46,000 clones, approximately 89% of which are singletons. The sample here was blood, taken after dendritic cell vaccination. These TCRs come from a human donor with glioblastoma. The CDR3 runs from the conserved cysteine through the conserved F or W. The D gene is left open where the match is weak.

>.|TRBJ2-7|TRBV30
CAWNFEQAGEQYF
TGTGCCTGGAATTTTGAACAGGCCGGCGAGCAGTACTTC
>TRBD2|TRBJ2-7|TRBV28
CASSLTGLAGWYEQYF
TGTGCCAGCAGTTTAACCGGACTAGCGGGATGGTACGAGCAGTACTTC
>.|TRBJ2-1|TRBV18
CASSLLAGEQFF
TGTGCCAGCTCTCTACTAGCAGGTGAGCAGTTCTTC
>.|TRBJ2-3|TRBV19
CASRSRTSTDTQYF
TGTGCCAGCCGAAGTCGAACTAGCACAGATACGCAGTATTTT
>.|TRBJ2-1|TRBV7-2
CASSPSRSSYNEQFF
TGTGCCAGCAGCCCCTCTAGGTCATCCTACAATGAGCAGTTCTTC
>.|TRBJ1-3|TRBV7-9
CASSTDRRSGNTIYF
TGTGCCAGCAGCACCGACAGACGCTCTGGAAACACCATATATTTT
>TRBD2|TRBJ2-6|TRBV4-1
CASSDAGTRISGANVLTF
TGCGCCAGCAGTGACGCCGGGACTAGAATCTCTGGGGCCAACGTCCTGACTTTC
>.|TRBJ2-1|TRBV4-1
CASSRNTVLDEQFF
TGCGCCAGCAGCCGTAACACCGTGTTGGATGAGCAGTTCTTC
>.|TRBJ1-5|TRBV2
CASSAELSNQPQHF
TGTGCCAGCAGTGCCGAGCTTAGCAATCAGCCCCAGCATTTT
>.|TRBJ1-1|TRBV7-9
CASSWGYGVNTEAFF
TGTGCCAGCAGCTGGGGATACGGGGTAAACACTGAAGCTTTCTTT
>TRBD2|TRBJ2-7|TRBV27
CASSNMGRGGTYEQYF
TGTGCCAGCAGTAATATGGGACGGGGGGGGACCTACGAGCAGTACTTC
>.|TRBJ2-7|TRBV5-1
CASSLASGVYEQYF
TGCGCCAGCAGCTTGGCTTCAGGGGTCTACGAGCAGTACTTC
>.|TRBJ1-5|TRBV18
CASSPGTGSNQPQHF
TGTGCCAGCTCACCAGGCACGGGTAGCAATCAGCCCCAGCATTTT
>TRBD1|TRBJ2-3|TRBV15
CATSRDRASGTQYF
TGTGCCACCAGCAGGGACAGGGCCTCAGGTACGCAGTATTTT
>TRBD2|TRBJ2-1|TRBV30
CAWDWAGEGNEQFF
TGTGCCTGGGACTGGGCGGGAGAGGGCAATGAGCAGTTCTTC
>.|TRBJ2-3|TRBV6-6
CASSGSATDTQYF
TGTGCCAGCAGCGGGAGTGCCACAGATACGCAGTATTTT
>.|TRBJ2-3|TRBV27
CASSSGQTSTDTQYF
TGTGCCAGCAGTTCGGGACAAACTAGCACAGATACGCAGTATTTT
>TRBD2|TRBJ2-1|TRBV2
CASSDSGGWDEQFF
TGTGCCAGCAGTGATTCGGGAGGGTGGGATGAGCAGTTCTTC
>TRBD1|TRBJ1-2|TRBV6-1
CASSDEARGIGAGYTF
TGTGCCAGCAGTGATGAGGCCAGGGGGATTGGCGCTGGCTACACCTTC
>.|TRBJ1-1|TRBV28
CASSLNAGAGTTEAFF
TGTGCCAGCAGCTTAAACGCGGGGGCGGGGACCACTGAAGCTTTCTTT
>TRBD2|TRBJ2-3|TRBV6-1
CASSAREGTDTQYF
TGTGCCAGCAGTGCCCGGGAGGGCACAGATACGCAGTATTTT
>.|TRBJ1-1|TRBV18
CASSITGQTTEAFF
TGTGCCAGCTCAATCACAGGGCAGACCACTGAAGCTTTCTTT
>TRBD1|TRBJ1-2|TRBV6-5
CASSSNPGGAKGYTF
TGTGCCAGCAGTTCCAACCCAGGGGGCGCGAAGGGCTACACCTTC
>TRBD2|TRBJ2-5|TRBV19
CATRTSGRGETQYF
TGTGCCACCCGGACTAGCGGGAGAGGAGAGACCCAGTACTTC
>.|TRBJ2-7|TRBV28
CASSLGGYEQYF
TGTGCCAGCAGTTTAGGGGGGTACGAGCAGTACTTC
>TRBD2|TRBJ2-3|TRBV10-3
CAISGPGPIRASGSTDTQYF
TGTGCCATCAGTGGACCGGGGCCCATCAGGGCTAGCGGCAGCACAGATACGCAGTATTTT
>TRBD1|TRBJ2-1|TRBV7-9
CANSPGTGRSNEQFF
TGTGCCAACTCACCCGGGACAGGGCGAAGTAATGAGCAGTTCTTC
>TRBD1|TRBJ1-4|TRBV5-1
CASSPGGQGFEKLFF
TGCGCCAGCAGCCCTGGAGGACAGGGGTTTGAAAAACTGTTTTTT
>.|TRBJ2-3|TRBV5-1
CASSLATTLIAHTDTQYF
TGCGCCAGCAGCTTGGCTACTACGCTCATCGCGCACACAGATACGCAGTATTTT